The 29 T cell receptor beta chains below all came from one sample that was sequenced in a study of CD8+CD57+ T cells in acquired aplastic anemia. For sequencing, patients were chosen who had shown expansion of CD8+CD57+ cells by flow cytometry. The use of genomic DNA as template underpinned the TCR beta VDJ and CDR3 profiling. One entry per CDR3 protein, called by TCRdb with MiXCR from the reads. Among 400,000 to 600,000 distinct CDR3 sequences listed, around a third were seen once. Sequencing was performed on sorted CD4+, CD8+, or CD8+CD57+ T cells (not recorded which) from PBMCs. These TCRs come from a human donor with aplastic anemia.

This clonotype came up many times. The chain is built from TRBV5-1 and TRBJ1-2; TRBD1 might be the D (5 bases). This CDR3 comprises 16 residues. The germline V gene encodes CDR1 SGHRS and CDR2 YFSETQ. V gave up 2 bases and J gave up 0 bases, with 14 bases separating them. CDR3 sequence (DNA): TGCGCCAGCAGCTTTGGGGCGGAAAAGGCTAACTATGGCTACACCTTC. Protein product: CASSFGAEKANYGYTF.

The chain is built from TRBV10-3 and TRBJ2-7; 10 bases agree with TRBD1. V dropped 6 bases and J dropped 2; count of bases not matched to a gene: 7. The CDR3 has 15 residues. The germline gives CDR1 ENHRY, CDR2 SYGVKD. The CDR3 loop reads CAISVDRGLAYEQYF. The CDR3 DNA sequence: TGTGCCATCAGCGTAGACAGGGGGCTAGCCTACGAGCAGTACTTC.

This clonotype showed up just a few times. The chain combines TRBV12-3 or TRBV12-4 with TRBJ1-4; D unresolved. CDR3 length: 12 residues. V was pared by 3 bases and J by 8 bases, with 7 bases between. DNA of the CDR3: TGTGCCAGCAGTTTCGTTGGGGAAAAACTGTTTTTT. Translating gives CASSFVGEKLFF.

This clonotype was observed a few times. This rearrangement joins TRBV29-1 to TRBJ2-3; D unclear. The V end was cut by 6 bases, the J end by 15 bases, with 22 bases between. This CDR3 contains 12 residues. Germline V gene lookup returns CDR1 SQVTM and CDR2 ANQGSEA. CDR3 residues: CSVGKSSPRRYF. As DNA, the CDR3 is TGCAGCGTGGGGAAGTCGTCCCCCCGTCGATATTTT.

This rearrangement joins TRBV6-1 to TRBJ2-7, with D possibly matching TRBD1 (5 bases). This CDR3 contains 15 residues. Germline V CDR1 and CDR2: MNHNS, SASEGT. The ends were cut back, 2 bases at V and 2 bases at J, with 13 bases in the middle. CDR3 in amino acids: CASSERGHITYEQYF. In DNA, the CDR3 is TGTGCCAGCAGTGAAAGAGGACACATCACCTACGAGCAGTACTTC.

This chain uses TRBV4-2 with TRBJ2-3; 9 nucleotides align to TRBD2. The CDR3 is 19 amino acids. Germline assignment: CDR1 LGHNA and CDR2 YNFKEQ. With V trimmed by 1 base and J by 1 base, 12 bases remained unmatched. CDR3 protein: CASSQVVGSGSSRTDTQYF. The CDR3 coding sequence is TGTGCCAGCAGCCAAGTCGTGGGTAGCGGGAGTTCCCGCACAGATACGCAGTATTTT.

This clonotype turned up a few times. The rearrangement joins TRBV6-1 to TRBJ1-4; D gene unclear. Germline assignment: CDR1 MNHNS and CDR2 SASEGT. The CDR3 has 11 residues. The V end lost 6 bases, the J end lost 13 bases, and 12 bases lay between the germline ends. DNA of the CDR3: TGTGCCAGCAGCCACGGACGGGGACTGTTTTTT. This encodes CASSHGRGLFF.

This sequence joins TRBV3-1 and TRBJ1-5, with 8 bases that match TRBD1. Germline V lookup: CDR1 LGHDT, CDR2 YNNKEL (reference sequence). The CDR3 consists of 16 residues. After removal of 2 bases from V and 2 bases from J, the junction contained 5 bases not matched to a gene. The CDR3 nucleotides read TGTGCCAGCAGCCAAAATCCGGGACAGGGCAATCAGCCCCAGCATTTT. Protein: CASSQNPGQGNQPQHF.

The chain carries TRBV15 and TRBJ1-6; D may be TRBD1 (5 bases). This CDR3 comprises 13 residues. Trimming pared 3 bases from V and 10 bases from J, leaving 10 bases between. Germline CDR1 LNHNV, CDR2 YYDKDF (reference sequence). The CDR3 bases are TGTGCCACCAGCAGGGGGGTACAGTCACCCCTCCACTTT. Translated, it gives CATSRGVQSPLHF.

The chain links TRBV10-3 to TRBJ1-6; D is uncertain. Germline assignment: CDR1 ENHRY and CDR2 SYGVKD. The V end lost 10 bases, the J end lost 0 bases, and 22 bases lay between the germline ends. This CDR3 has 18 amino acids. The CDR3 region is CATGRPEANPSYNSPLHF. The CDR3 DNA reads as TGTGCCACCGGGAGGCCCGAGGCAAACCCCTCCTATAATTCACCCCTCCACTTT.

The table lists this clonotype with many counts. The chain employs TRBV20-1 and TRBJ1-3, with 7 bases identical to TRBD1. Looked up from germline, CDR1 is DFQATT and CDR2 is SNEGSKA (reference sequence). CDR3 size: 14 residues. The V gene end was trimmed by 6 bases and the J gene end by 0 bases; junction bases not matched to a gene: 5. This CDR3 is CSARQGSSGNTIYF. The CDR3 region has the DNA TGCAGTGCAAGACAGGGTTCCTCTGGAAACACCATATATTTT.

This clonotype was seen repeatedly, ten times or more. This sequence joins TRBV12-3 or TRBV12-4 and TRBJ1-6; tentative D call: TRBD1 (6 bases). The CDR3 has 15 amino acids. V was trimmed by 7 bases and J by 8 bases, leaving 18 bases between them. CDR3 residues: CASIRAGGAYSPLHF. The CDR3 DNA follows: TGTGCCAGCATCCGGGCCGGGGGGGCCTATTCACCCCTCCACTTT.

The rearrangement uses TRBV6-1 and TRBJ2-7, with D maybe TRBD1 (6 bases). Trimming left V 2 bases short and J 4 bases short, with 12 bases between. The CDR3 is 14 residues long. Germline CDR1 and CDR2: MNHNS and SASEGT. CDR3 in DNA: TGTGCCAGCAGTGAAACGGGACACCTATACGAGCAGTACTTC. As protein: CASSETGHLYEQYF.

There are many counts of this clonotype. The CDR3 here is CASSDVQGINYEQYF. DNA for the CDR3: TGTGCCAGCAGTGACGTCCAGGGGATTAACTACGAGCAGTACTTC. The chain has TRBV2 and TRBJ2-7; TRBD1 might be the D (6 bases). Germline CDR1 SNHLY, CDR2 FYNNEI. This CDR3 is built from 15 residues. Trimming shortened V by 3 bases and J by 3 bases, and 15 bases separated the two germline ends.

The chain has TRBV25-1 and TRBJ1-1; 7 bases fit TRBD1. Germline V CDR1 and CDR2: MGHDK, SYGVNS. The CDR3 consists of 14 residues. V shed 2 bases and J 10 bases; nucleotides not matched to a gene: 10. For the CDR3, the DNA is TGTGCCAGCAGTGAAACAGGGGCGAAGGGGGGAGCTTTCTTT. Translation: CASSETGAKGGAFF. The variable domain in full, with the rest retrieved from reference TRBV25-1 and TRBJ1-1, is EADIYQTPRYLVIGTGKKITLECSQTMGHDKMYWYQQDPGMELHLIHYSYGVNSTEKGDLSSESTVSRIRTEHFPLTLESARPSHTSQYLCASSETGAKGGAFFGQGTRLTVV.

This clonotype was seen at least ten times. CDR3 in DNA: TGCAGTGCTAGAGCGCCTGGAGGAGACACTGAAGCTTTCTTT. Encoded protein: CSARAPGGDTEAFF. The V gene is TRBV20-1, the J gene TRBJ1-1; no firm D call. The V and J ends lost 1 base and 3 bases respectively, with 12 bases between them. Per the germline V gene, CDR1 is DFQATT and CDR2 is SNEGSKA (reference sequence). The CDR3 extends over 14 amino acids.

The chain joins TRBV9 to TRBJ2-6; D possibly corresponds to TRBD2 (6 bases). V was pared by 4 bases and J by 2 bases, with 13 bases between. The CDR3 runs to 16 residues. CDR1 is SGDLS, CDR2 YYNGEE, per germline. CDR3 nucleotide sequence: TGTGCCAGCAGCCCGTCGCGGGGAACTGGGGCCAACGTCCTGACTTTC. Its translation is CASSPSRGTGANVLTF.

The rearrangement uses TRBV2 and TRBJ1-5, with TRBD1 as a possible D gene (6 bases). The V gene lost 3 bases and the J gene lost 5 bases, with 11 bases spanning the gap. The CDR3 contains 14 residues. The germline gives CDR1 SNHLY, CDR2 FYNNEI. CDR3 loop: CASSDGTWDQPQHF. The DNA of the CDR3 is TGTGCCAGCAGTGATGGGACATGGGATCAGCCCCAGCATTTT.

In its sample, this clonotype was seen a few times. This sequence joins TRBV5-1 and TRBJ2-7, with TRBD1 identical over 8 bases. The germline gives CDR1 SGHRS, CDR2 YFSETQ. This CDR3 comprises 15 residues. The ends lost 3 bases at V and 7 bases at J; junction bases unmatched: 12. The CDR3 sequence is CASSSQTGVGWEQYF. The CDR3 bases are TGCGCCAGCAGCTCCCAGACAGGGGTCGGGTGGGAGCAGTACTTC.

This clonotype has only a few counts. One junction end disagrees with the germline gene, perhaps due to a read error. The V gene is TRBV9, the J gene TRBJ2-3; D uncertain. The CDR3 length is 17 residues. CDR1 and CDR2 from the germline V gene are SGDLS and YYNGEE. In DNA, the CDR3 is TGTGCCAGCAGCGTCTTGAGTTCCTCACAGAGCAGAGATACGCAGTATTTT. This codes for CASSVLSSSQSRDTQYF.

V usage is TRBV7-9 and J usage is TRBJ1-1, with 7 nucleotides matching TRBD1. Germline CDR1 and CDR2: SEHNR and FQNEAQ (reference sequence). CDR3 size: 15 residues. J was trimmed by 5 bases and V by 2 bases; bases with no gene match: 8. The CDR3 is CASSLSWRGPTEAFF. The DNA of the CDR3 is TGTGCCAGCAGCTTATCATGGAGGGGGCCGACTGAAGCTTTCTTT.

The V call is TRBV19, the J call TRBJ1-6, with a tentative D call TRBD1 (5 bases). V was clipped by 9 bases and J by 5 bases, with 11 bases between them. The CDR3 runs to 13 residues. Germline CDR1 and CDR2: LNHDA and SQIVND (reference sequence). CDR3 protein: CASREVHNSPLHF. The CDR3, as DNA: TGTGCCAGCAGGGAGGTCCATAATTCACCCCTCCACTTT.

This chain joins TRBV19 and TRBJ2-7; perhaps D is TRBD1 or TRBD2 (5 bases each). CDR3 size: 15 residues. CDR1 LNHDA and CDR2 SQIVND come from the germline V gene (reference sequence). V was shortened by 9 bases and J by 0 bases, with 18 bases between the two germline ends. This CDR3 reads CASSMWGPASYEQYF. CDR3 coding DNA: TGTGCCAGCTCTATGTGGGGACCAGCCTCCTACGAGCAGTACTTC.

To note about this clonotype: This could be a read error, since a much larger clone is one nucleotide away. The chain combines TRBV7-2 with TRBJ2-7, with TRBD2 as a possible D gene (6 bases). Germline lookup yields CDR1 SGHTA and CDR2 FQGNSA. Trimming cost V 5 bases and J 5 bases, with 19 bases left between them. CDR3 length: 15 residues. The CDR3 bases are TGTGCCAGCAGCATGCTGGGGACTTTGCGCGACGAGCAGTACTTC. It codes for CASSMLGTLRDEQYF.

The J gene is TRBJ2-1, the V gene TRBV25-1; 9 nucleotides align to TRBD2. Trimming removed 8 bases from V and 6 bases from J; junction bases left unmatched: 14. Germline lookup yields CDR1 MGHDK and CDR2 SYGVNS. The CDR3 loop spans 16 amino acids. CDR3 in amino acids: CASARGRGGPVNEQFF. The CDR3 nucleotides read TGTGCCAGCGCAAGAGGGCGGGGGGGCCCGGTCAATGAGCAGTTCTTC.

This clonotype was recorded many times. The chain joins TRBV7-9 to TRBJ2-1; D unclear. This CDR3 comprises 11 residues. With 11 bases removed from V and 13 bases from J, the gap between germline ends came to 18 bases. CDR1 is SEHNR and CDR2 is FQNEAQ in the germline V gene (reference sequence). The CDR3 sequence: CAGSPLFEQFF. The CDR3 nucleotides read TGTGCCGGCTCTCCGTTGTTTGAACAGTTCTTC.

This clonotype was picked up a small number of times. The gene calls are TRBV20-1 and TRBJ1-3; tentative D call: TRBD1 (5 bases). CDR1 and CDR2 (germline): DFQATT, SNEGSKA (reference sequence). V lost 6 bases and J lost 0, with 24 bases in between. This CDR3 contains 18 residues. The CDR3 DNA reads TGCAGTGCAAAGGACCGACAGAGTCAATCGAACTCTGGAAACACCATATATTTT. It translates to CSAKDRQSQSNSGNTIYF.

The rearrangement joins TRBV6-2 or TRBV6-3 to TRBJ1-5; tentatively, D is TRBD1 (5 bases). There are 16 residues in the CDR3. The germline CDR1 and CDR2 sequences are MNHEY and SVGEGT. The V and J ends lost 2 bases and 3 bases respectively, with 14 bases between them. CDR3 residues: CASSYVRSGPNQPQHF. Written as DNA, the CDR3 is TGTGCCAGCAGTTACGTTAGGTCGGGGCCCAATCAGCCCCAGCATTTT.

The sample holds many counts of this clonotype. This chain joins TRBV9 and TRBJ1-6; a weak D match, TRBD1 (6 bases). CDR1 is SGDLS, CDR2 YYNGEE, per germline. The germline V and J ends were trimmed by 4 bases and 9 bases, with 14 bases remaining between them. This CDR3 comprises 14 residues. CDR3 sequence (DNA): TGTGCCAGCAGCCAAACCGGGACAACTTCACCCCTCCACTTT. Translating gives CASSQTGTTSPLHF.